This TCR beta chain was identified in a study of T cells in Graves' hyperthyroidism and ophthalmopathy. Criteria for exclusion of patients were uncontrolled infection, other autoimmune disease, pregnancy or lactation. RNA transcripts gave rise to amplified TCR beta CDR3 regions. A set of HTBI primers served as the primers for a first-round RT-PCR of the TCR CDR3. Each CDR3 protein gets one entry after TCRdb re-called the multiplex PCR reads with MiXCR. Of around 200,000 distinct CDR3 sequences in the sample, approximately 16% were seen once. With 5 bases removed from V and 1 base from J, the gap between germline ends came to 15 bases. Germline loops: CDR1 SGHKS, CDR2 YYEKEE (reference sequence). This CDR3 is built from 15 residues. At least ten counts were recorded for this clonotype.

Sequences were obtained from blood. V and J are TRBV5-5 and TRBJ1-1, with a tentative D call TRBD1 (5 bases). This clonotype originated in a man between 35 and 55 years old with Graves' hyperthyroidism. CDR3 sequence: CASRGPLGSNTEAFF. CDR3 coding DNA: TGTGCCAGCAGGGGACCGTTGGGTTCGAACACTGAAGCTTTCTTT.